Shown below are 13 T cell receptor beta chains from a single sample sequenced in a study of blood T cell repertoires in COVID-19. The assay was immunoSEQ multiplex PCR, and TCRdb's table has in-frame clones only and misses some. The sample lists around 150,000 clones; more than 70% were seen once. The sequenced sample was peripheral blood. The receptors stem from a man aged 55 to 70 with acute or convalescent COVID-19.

The CDR3 loop reads CASSLVGWGRGGSDTEAFF. CDR3 DNA: TGTGCCAGCAGCTTAGTGGGGTGGGGCAGGGGTGGCTCCGACACTGAAGCTTTCTTT. The rearrangement links TRBV7-9 to TRBJ1-1, with a possible D match to TRBD1 (6 bases). Per germline, CDR1 SEHNR and CDR2 FQNEAQ (reference sequence). The ends were cut back, 1 base at V and 3 bases at J, with 24 bases in the middle. The CDR3 totals 19 residues.

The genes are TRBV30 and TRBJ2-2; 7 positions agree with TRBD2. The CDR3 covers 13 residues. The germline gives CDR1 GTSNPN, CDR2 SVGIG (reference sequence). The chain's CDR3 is CLCQRGSTGELFF. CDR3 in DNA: TGTCTGTGCCAGCGGGGCTCCACCGGGGAGCTGTTTTTT.

In DNA, the CDR3 is TGTGCCAGCAGTGCCCCACCGGGTGCTGAAGCTTTCTTT. Encoded protein: CASSAPPGAEAFF. This chain connects TRBV2 to TRBJ1-1; D gene unclear. Germline-derived CDR1 and CDR2 are SNHLY and FYNNEI. CDR3 length: 13 amino acids. V was clipped by 4 bases and J by 6 bases, with 12 bases between them.

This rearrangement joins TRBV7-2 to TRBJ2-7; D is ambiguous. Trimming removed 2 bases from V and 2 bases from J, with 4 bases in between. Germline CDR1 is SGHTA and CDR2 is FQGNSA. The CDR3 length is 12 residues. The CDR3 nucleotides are TGTGCCAGCAGCTTAATAGCCTACGAGCAGTACTTC. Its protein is CASSLIAYEQYF.

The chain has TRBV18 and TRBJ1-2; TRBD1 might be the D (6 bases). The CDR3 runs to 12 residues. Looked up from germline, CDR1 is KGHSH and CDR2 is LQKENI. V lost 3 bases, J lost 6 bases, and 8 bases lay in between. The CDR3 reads CASSPDRDGYTF. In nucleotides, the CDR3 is TGTGCCAGCTCACCGGACAGAGATGGCTACACCTTC.

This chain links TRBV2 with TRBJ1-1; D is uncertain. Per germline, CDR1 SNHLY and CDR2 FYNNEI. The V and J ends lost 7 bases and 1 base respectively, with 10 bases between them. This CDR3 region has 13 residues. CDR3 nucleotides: TGTGCCAGCAAGAAAACAGAGAACACTGAAGCTTTCTTT. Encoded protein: CASKKTENTEAFF.

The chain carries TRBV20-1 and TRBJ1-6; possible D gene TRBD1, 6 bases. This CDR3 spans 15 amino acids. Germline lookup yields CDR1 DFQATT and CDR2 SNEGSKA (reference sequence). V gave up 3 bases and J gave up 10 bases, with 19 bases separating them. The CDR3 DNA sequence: TGCAGTGCTAGTTTACGTCCCAGGGGAGAGTCACCCCTCCACTTT. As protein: CSASLRPRGESPLHF.

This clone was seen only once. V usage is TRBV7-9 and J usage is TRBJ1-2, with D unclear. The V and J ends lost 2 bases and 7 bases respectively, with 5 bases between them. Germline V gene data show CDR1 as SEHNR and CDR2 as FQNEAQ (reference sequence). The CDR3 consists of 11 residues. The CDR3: CASSLRGGYTF. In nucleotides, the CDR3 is TGTGCCAGCAGCTTACGGGGTGGCTACACCTTC.

The CDR3 sequence is CASSVDSAPSPLHF. CDR3 sequence (DNA): TGTGCCAGCAGCGTTGACAGCGCGCCTTCACCCCTCCACTTT. The chain combines TRBV2 with TRBJ1-6; the D gene is possibly TRBD1 (5 bases). The germline V and J ends were trimmed by 6 bases and 9 bases, with 15 bases remaining between them. Germline CDR1 is SNHLY and CDR2 is FYNNEI. The CDR3 consists of 14 residues.

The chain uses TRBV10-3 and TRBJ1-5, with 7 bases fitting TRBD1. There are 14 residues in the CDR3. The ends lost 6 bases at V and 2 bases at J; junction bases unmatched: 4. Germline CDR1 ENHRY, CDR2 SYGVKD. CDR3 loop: CAISDRARNQPQHF. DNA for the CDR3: TGTGCCATCAGCGACAGGGCTCGCAATCAGCCCCAGCATTTT.

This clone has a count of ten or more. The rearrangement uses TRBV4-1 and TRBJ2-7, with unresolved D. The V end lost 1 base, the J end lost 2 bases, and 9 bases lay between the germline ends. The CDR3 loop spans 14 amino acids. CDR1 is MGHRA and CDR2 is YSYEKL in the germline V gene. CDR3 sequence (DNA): TGCGCCAGCAGCCAAGTTGTCGAGGCCTACGAGCAGTACTTC. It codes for CASSQVVEAYEQYF.

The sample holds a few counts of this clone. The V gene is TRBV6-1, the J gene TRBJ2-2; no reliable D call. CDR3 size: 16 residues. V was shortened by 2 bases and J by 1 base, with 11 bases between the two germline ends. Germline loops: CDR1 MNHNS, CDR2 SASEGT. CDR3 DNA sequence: TGTGCCAGCAGTGAATTCCTCCTCAGGAACACCGGGGAGCTGTTTTTT. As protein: CASSEFLLRNTGELFF.

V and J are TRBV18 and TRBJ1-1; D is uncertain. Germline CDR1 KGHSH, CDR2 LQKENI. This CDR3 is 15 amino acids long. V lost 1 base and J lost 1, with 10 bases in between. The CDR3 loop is CASSPLDQANTEAFF. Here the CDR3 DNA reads TGTGCCAGCTCACCACTCGATCAAGCGAACACTGAAGCTTTCTTT. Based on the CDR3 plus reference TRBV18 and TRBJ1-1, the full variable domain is NAGVMQNPRHLVRRRGQEARLRCSPMKGHSHVYWYRQLPEEGLKFMVYLQKENIIDESGMPKERFSAEFPKEGPSILRIQQVVRGDSAAYFCASSPLDQANTEAFFGQGTRLTVV.